The 12 T cell receptor beta chains below were found in one sample sequenced in a study of technical replicates of blood from a few donors. Profiled with immunoSEQ multiplex PCR; TCRdb holds only in-frame clones, not every one. The sample lists 55,000 to 60,000 clones; 85% to 95% were seen once. The sequenced sample was PBMCs. The receptors originated from a human donor in good health. Some clones in this sample may be carry-over from other donors' samples.

V gene TRBV2 combines with J gene TRBJ2-5; 10 nucleotides align to TRBD2. The germline V gene encodes CDR1 SNHLY and CDR2 FYNNEI. The trim removed 5 bases at V and 5 bases at J, leaving 2 bases unmatched. The CDR3 is 13 amino acids. The chain's CDR3 is CASSLLAGETQYF. The CDR3 DNA sequence: TGTGCCAGCAGTTTACTAGCGGGGGAGACCCAGTACTTC.

This chain uses TRBV15 with TRBJ2-1, with D hard to call. The length of the CDR3 is 13 residues. Trimming cost V 0 bases and J 9 bases, with 9 bases left between them. CDR1 and CDR2 (germline): LNHNV, YYDKDF (reference sequence). The CDR3 region is CATSRDLVAEQFF. The CDR3 DNA sequence: TGTGCCACCAGCAGAGACCTAGTTGCTGAGCAGTTCTTC.

The chain combines TRBV6-5 with TRBJ2-5, with a possible D match to TRBD2 (5 bases). The ends were cut back, 8 bases at V and 4 bases at J, with 20 bases in the middle. The CDR3 spans 15 residues. Per the germline V gene, CDR1 is MNHEY and CDR2 is SVGAGI. The CDR3 coding sequence is TGTGCCAGCCGAGCCGGGGTCAACCGGCCAGAGACCCAGTACTTC. This encodes CASRAGVNRPETQYF.

This chain connects TRBV7-2 to TRBJ2-2, with TRBD2 matching over 8 bases. V lost 2 bases and J lost 0; bases outside the gene matches: 5. From germline, CDR1 is SGHTA and CDR2 FQGNSA. This CDR3 region has 17 residues. The CDR3 bases are TGTGCCAGCAGCTTACTGCGGGGGGCGGCGAACACCGGGGAGCTGTTTTTT. This codes for CASSLLRGAANTGELFF.

V is TRBV4-2 and J is TRBJ1-1; D gene ambiguous. Germline V gives CDR1 LGHNA, CDR2 YNFKEQ. The CDR3 extends over 15 amino acids. Trimming removed 6 bases from V and 0 bases from J, with 14 bases in between. In nucleotides, the CDR3 is TGTGCCAGCAGTACCAGCGTAGACTTGAACACTGAAGCTTTCTTT. It is translated as CASSTSVDLNTEAFF.

The chain is built from TRBV6-5 and TRBJ1-6; D unclear. The V and J ends lost 2 bases and 7 bases respectively, with 6 bases between them. Germline loops: CDR1 MNHEY, CDR2 SVGAGI. This CDR3 has 13 amino acids. This chain's CDR3 is CASSYRRNSPLHF. For the CDR3, the DNA is TGTGCCAGCAGTTACCGGCGGAATTCACCCCTCCACTTT.

DNA of the CDR3: TGTGCCAGCAGCCAAGCCCTCGGCGAGCAGTACTTC. This gives the protein CASSQALGEQYF. V is TRBV4-2 and J is TRBJ2-7; D is unresolved. The germline V gene encodes CDR1 LGHNA and CDR2 YNFKEQ. With 1 base removed from V and 6 bases from J, the gap between germline ends came to 7 bases. The CDR3 runs 12 residues.

This chain uses TRBV14 with TRBJ1-1; D remains ambiguous. Germline CDR1 and CDR2: SGHDN and FVKESK. Trimming took 4 bases from V and 9 from J, leaving 12 bases between them. The length of the CDR3 is 12 residues. DNA of the CDR3: TGTGCCAGCAGCCCGTCTGCAGTTCAAGCTTTCTTT. Residues: CASSPSAVQAFF. Variable domain in full (rest from reference TRBV14 and TRBJ1-1): EAGVTQFPSHSVIEKGQTVTLRCDPISGHDNLYWYRRVMGKEIKFLLHFVKESKQDESGMPNNRFLAERTGGTYSTLKVQPAELEDSGVYFCASSPSAVQAFFGQGTRLTVV.

The gene calls are TRBV5-6 and TRBJ2-1, with TRBD1 matching 12 bases. J gave up 8 bases and V 5 bases, and 5 bases lay outside the gene matches. CDR1 and CDR2 (germline): SGHDT, YYEEEE. The CDR3 is made up of 14 amino acids. CDR3 coding DNA: TGTGCCAGCAGTTTCGGGACAGGGGGCTATGAGCAGTTCTTC. It is translated as CASSFGTGGYEQFF.

The rearrangement uses TRBV5-4 and TRBJ2-2; 10 bases align to TRBD2. The trim removed 4 bases at V and 7 bases at J, leaving 7 bases unmatched. The CDR3 is 15 residues long. The germline CDR1 and CDR2 sequences are SGHNT and YYREEE (reference sequence). Here the CDR3 reads CASSRAGGPNGELFF. In DNA form, the CDR3 reads TGTGCCAGCAGCCGAGCGGGAGGGCCGAACGGGGAGCTGTTTTTT.

The V call is TRBV4-3, the J call TRBJ2-7; TRBD2 matches 14 bases. From germline, CDR1 is LGHNA and CDR2 YSLEER. Germline trimming cut 4 bases from V and 7 bases from J; bases unmatched to any gene: 9. The CDR3 spans 16 residues. CDR3 sequence reads: CASSPGTSGRSGEQYF. CDR3 sequence (DNA): TGCGCCAGCAGCCCCGGGACTAGCGGGAGATCTGGGGAGCAGTACTTC.

The chain employs TRBV5-4 and TRBJ2-7; 9 nucleotides match TRBD1. V was pared by 3 bases and J by 11 bases, with 9 bases of the junction left unmatched. CDR1 and CDR2 (germline): SGHNT, YYREEE (reference sequence). This CDR3 has 13 residues. CDR3 region: CASSSGQGPYKYF. CDR3 DNA sequence: TGTGCCAGCAGCTCCGGACAGGGGCCCTATAAGTACTTC.